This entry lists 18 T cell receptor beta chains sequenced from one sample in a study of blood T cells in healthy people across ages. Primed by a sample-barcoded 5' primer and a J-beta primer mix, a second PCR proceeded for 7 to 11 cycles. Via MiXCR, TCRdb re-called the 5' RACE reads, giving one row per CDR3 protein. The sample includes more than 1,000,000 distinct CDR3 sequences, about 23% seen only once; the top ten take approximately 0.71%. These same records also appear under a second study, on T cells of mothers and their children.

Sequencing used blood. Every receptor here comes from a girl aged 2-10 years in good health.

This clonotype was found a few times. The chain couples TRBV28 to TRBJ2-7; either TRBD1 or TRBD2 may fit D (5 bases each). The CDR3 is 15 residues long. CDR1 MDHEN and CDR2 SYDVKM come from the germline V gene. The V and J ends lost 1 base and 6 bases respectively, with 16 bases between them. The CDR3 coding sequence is TGTGCCAGCAGTTTATCTGGAACAGGTAGCGTCGAGCAGTACTTC. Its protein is CASSLSGTGSVEQYF. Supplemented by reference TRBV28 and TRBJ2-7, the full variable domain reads DVKVTQSSRYLVKRTGEKVFLECVQDMDHENMFWYRQDPGLGLRLIYFSYDVKMKEKGDIPEGYSVSREKKERFSLILESASTNQTSMYLCASSLSGTGSVEQYFGPGTRLTVT.

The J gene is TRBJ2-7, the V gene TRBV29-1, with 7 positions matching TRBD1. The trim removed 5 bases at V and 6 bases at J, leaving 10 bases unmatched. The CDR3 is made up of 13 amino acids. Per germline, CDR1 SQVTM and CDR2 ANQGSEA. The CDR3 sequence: CSVSKGAGSEQYF. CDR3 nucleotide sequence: TGCAGCGTTTCCAAGGGGGCAGGATCCGAGCAGTACTTC.

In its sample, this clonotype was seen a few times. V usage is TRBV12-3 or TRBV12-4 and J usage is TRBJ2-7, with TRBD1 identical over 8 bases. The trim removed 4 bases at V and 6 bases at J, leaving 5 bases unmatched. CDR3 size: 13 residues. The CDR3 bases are TGTGCCAGCAGTTCCGGGACAGGTATCGAGCAGTACTTC. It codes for CASSSGTGIEQYF.

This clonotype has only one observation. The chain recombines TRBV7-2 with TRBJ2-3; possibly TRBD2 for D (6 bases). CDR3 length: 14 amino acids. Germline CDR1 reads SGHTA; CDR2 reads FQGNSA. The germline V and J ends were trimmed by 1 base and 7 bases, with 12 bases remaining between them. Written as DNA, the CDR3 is TGTGCCAGCAGCTTAGGTGGAGGGACGAATACGCAGTATTTT. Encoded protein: CASSLGGGTNTQYF.

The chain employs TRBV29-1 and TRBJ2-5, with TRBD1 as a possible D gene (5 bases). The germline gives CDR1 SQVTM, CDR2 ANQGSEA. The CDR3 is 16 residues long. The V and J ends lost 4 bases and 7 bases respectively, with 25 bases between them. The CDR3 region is CSVAPRIQEQGWTQYF. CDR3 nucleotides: TGCAGCGTTGCACCTCGTATACAGGAGCAGGGATGGACCCAGTACTTC.

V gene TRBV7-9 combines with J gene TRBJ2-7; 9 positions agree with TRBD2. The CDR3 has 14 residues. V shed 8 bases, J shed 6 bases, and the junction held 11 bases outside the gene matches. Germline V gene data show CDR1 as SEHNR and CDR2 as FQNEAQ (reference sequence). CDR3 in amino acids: CASGLSGSNGEQYF. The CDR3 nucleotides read TGTGCCAGCGGCCTTAGCGGGAGCAATGGCGAGCAGTACTTC.

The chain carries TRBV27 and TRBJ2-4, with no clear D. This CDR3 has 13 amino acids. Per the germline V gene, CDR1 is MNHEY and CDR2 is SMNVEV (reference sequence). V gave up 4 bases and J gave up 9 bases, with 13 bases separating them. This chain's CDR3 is CASSSLPPGIQYF. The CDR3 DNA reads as TGTGCCAGCAGTTCCCTGCCACCTGGCATTCAGTACTTC.

This chain's CDR3 is CASSVTLDGGGSNYGYNEQFF. The DNA of the CDR3 is TGTGCCAGCAGCGTAACCTTGGATGGTGGGGGTTCTAACTATGGCTACAATGAGCAGTTCTTC. The chain combines TRBV9 with TRBJ2-1; D may be TRBD1 or TRBD2 (5 bases each). The germline gives CDR1 SGDLS, CDR2 YYNGEE. CDR3 length: 21 amino acids. Trimming pared 1 base from V and 3 bases from J, leaving 29 bases between.

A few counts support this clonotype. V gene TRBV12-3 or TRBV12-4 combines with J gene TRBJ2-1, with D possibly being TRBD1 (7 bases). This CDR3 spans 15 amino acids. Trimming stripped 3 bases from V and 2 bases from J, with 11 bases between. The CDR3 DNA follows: TGTGCCAGCAGTTTTGCGGGACAGACCTACAATGAGCAGTTCTTC. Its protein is CASSFAGQTYNEQFF.

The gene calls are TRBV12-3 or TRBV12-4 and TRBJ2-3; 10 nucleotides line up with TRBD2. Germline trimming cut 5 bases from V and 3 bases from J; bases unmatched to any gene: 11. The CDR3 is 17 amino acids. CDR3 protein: CASSQGPLAGVTDTQYF. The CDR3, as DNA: TGTGCCAGCAGTCAAGGACCCCTAGCGGGAGTGACAGATACGCAGTATTTT.

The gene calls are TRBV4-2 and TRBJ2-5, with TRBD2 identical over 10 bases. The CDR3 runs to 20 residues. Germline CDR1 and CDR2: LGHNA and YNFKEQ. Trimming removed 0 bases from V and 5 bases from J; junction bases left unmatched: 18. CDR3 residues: CASSQDWSSPGLALGETQYF. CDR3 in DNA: TGTGCCAGCAGCCAAGATTGGTCAAGCCCGGGACTAGCGCTCGGGGAGACCCAGTACTTC.

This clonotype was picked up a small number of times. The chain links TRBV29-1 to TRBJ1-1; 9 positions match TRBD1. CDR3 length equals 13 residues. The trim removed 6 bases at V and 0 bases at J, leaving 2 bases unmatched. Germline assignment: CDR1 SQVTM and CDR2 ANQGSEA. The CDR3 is CSVDRGMNTEAFF. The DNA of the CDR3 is TGCAGCGTGGACAGGGGCATGAACACTGAAGCTTTCTTT.

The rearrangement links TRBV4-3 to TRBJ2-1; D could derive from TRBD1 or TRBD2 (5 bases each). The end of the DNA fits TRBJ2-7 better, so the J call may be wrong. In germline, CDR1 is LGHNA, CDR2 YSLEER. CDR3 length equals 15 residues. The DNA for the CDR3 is TGCGCCAGCAGCCAAGACGGGACGCCGACCTACGAGCAGTACTTC. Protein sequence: CASSQDGTPTYEQYF.

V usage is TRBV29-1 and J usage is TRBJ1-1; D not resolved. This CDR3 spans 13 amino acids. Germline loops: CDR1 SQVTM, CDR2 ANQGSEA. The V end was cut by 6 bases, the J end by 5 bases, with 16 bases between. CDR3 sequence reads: CSVTPLFGTEAFF. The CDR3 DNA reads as TGCAGCGTCACCCCTCTCTTCGGGACTGAAGCTTTCTTT. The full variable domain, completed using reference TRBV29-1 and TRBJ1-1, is SAVISQKPSRDICQRGTSLTIQCQVDSQVTMMFWYRQQPGQSLTLIATANQGSEATYESGFVIDKFPISRPNLTFSTLTVSNMSPEDSSIYLCSVTPLFGTEAFFGQGTRLTVV.

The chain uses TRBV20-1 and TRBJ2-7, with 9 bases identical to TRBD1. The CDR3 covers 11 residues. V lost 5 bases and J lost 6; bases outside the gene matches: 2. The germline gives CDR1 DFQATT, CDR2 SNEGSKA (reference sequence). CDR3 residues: CSAGDRVEQYF. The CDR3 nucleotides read TGCAGTGCTGGGGACAGGGTCGAGCAGTACTTC.

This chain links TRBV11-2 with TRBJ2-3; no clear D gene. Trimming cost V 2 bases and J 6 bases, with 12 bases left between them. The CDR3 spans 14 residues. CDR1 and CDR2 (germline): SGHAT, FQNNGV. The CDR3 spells CASSLKEGVDTQYF. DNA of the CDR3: TGTGCCAGCAGCTTAAAGGAAGGTGTTGATACGCAGTATTTT.

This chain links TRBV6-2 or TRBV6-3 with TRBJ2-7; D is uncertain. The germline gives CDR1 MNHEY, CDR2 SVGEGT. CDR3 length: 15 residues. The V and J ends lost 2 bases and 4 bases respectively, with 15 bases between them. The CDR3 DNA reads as TGTGCCAGCAGTTACGTCACATCTTTGCCGTACGAGCAGTACTTC. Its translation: CASSYVTSLPYEQYF.

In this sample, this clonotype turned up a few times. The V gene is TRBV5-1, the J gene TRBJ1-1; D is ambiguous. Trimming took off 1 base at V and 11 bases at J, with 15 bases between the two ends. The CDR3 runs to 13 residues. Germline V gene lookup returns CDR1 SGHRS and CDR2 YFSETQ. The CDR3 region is CASSLTNTLGAFF. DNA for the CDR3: TGCGCCAGCAGCTTGACGAACACCCTTGGGGCTTTCTTT.